This entry lists 20 T cell receptor beta chains sequenced from one sample in a study of CD8 T cells in ankylosing spondylitis. TCRdb re-analysed the 5' RACE reads in MiXCR, keeping a single row per CDR3 protein. The table includes approximately 200,000 distinct CDR3 sequences, roughly 12% detected once. The sequencing sample was made of blood, either unsorted or a sorted T cell fraction (not recorded which). These receptors originate from a male donor with ankylosing spondylitis or in good health (not recorded which).

This clonotype came up a few times. One junction end does not reproduce the germline sequence, and a read error may be involved. The chain carries TRBV11-2 and TRBJ2-3; D gene ambiguous. The CDR3 extends over 12 amino acids. Germline lookup yields CDR1 SGHAT and CDR2 FQNNGV. The CDR3 DNA reads TGTGCCAGCACCTTACGGGTAGATACGCAGTATTTT. Residues: CASTLRVDTQYF.

This clonotype has ten or more counts. The rearrangement joins TRBV5-1 to TRBJ2-7, with TRBD2 matching 12 bases. V shed 0 bases and J 0 bases; nucleotides not matched to a gene: 10. The CDR3 has 19 amino acids. CDR1 and CDR2 from the germline V gene are SGHRS and YFSETQ. CDR3 amino acids: CASSLGLAGDVGSSYEQYF. DNA for the CDR3: TGCGCCAGCAGCTTGGGACTAGCGGGGGATGTTGGGAGCTCCTACGAGCAGTACTTC.

The chain joins TRBV27 to TRBJ2-6; D unclear. The CDR3 is made up of 15 amino acids. The germline gives CDR1 MNHEY, CDR2 SMNVEV (reference sequence). With 4 bases removed from V and 3 bases from J, the gap between germline ends came to 10 bases. The CDR3 region is CASSSPLSGANVLTF. CDR3 sequence (DNA): TGTGCCAGCAGTTCGCCCCTTAGTGGGGCCAACGTCCTGACTTTC.

This clonotype was detected many times. The V gene is TRBV12-3 or TRBV12-4, the J gene TRBJ2-7; possibly TRBD2 for D (5 bases). The CDR3 contains 13 residues. Trimming took off 3 bases at V and 3 bases at J, with 9 bases between the two ends. The CDR3 DNA reads as TGTGCCAGCAGTTTGGCTAGCAACTACGAGCAGTACTTC. Amino acids: CASSLASNYEQYF.

This clonotype was detected only a few times. This chain joins TRBV6-1 and TRBJ2-1, with a possible D match to TRBD2 (6 bases). This CDR3 is built from 14 residues. V was pared by 5 bases and J by 7 bases, with 15 bases between. Germline assignment: CDR1 MNHNS and CDR2 SASEGT. In nucleotides, the CDR3 is TGTGCCAGCAGTCCCTGGGGGGTCCCGAATGAGCAGTTCTTC. Protein: CASSPWGVPNEQFF.

The genes are TRBV2 and TRBJ2-7; D uncertain. CDR1 is SNHLY, CDR2 FYNNEI, per germline. Trimming stripped 4 bases from V and 4 bases from J, with 14 bases between. CDR3 length equals 14 residues. CDR3 in DNA: TGTGCCAGCAGTGGTCTAGAGCAAACTTACGAGCAGTACTTC. It translates to CASSGLEQTYEQYF.

The rearrangement joins TRBV3-1 to TRBJ2-5; 12 bases are shared with TRBD1. The V gene end was trimmed by 3 bases and the J gene end by 4 bases; junction bases not matched to a gene: 6. This CDR3 spans 16 amino acids. CDR1 is LGHDT and CDR2 is YNNKEL in the germline V gene (reference sequence). The CDR3 is CASSQTGQGAGETQYF. For the CDR3, the DNA is TGTGCCAGCAGCCAGACGGGACAGGGGGCGGGAGAGACCCAGTACTTC.

The gene calls are TRBV12-3 or TRBV12-4 and TRBJ2-1, with 13 positions matching TRBD2. V gave up 4 bases and J gave up 0 bases; unmatched junction bases: 12. CDR3 length: 20 amino acids. The CDR3: CASSYRTSGGVRSSYNEQFF. CDR3 DNA sequence: TGTGCCAGCAGTTATCGGACTAGCGGGGGAGTGAGGAGCTCCTACAATGAGCAGTTCTTC.

V and J are TRBV7-9 and TRBJ2-7; TRBD1 might be the D (5 bases). The V gene's germline CDR1 is SEHNR and CDR2 FQNEAQ (reference sequence). CDR3 length equals 17 residues. Trimming stripped 2 bases from V and 3 bases from J, with 20 bases between. CDR3 loop: CASSLTSAGQGNYEQYF. CDR3 sequence (DNA): TGTGCCAGCAGCTTAACCTCGGCAGGGCAAGGGAACTACGAGCAGTACTTC.

There are a few counts of this clonotype. The CDR3 DNA is TGTGCCAGCAGTTACTCGAACACAGGGGTCCCCTACGAGCAGTACTTC. This sequence encodes CASSYSNTGVPYEQYF. V gene TRBV6-5 combines with J gene TRBJ2-7; 7 bases are a match to TRBD1. V trimming: 0 bases; J trimming: 2 bases; junction bases outside the gene matches: 7. This CDR3 is built from 16 residues. Germline V gene sequence: CDR1 MNHEY, CDR2 SVGAGI.

The V call is TRBV27, the J call TRBJ2-1; D gene unclear. Germline CDR1 reads MNHEY; CDR2 reads SMNVEV (reference sequence). The CDR3 length is 14 residues. V gave up 3 bases and J gave up 5 bases, with 11 bases separating them. The CDR3 sequence is CASSFGQYHNEQFF. CDR3 sequence (DNA): TGTGCCAGCAGTTTTGGGCAGTACCACAATGAGCAGTTCTTC.

This clonotype has at least ten counts. V gene TRBV29-1 combines with J gene TRBJ1-1; D is unresolved. CDR1 and CDR2 from the germline V gene are SQVTM and ANQGSEA. The CDR3 length is 15 residues. Deletions cut 1 base from V and 5 bases from J, with 17 bases between. CDR3 in amino acids: CSVEGAEADGTEAFF. The CDR3 region has the DNA TGCAGCGTTGAAGGAGCCGAGGCGGACGGGACTGAAGCTTTCTTT.

In this sample, this clonotype turned up a few times. The rearrangement uses TRBV6-1 and TRBJ2-4; D is perhaps TRBD1 (5 bases). V was shortened by 7 bases and J by 5 bases, with 18 bases between the two germline ends. From germline, CDR1 is MNHNS and CDR2 SASEGT. The CDR3 contains 15 residues. CDR3: CASKMGRDIQNIQYF. The CDR3 DNA is TGTGCCAGCAAGATGGGGCGTGACATCCAAAACATTCAGTACTTC.

The genes are TRBV27 and TRBJ2-1; 8 bases line up with TRBD1. Germline V gene lookup returns CDR1 MNHEY and CDR2 SMNVEV (reference sequence). V gave up 0 bases and J gave up 0 bases; unmatched junction bases: 4. The CDR3 extends over 17 amino acids. The CDR3, as DNA: TGTGCCAGCAGTTTATCGGGACAGGTCTACTCCTACAATGAGCAGTTCTTC. It specifies CASSLSGQVYSYNEQFF.

A few counts support this clonotype. The chain carries TRBV20-1 and TRBJ2-1; 7 positions agree with TRBD2. This CDR3 contains 18 residues. With 2 bases clipped from V and 0 bases from J, the junction kept 13 bases outside the gene matches. Per germline, CDR1 DFQATT and CDR2 SNEGSKA (reference sequence). The CDR3: CSARLLVGGGGSYNEQFF. The CDR3 nucleotides read TGCAGTGCTAGATTGCTGGTGGGCGGCGGGGGCTCCTACAATGAGCAGTTCTTC.

Only a few counts were recorded for this clonotype. The genes are TRBV19 and TRBJ2-7, with unresolved D. Germline V CDR1 and CDR2: LNHDA, SQIVND (reference sequence). The V gene lost 8 bases and the J gene lost 3 bases, with 17 bases spanning the gap. CDR3 length: 14 amino acids. CDR3 sequence: CASSYSYNLYEQYF. DNA for the CDR3: TGTGCCAGTTCTTACAGTTATAATCTCTACGAGCAGTACTTC.

The chain couples TRBV3-1 to TRBJ2-1, with 13 positions matching TRBD2. This CDR3 comprises 17 residues. V gave up 3 bases and J gave up 7 bases; unmatched junction bases: 9. Germline CDR1 reads LGHDT; CDR2 reads YNNKEL (reference sequence). CDR3 loop: CASSQELAGGPVNEQFF. The CDR3 bases are TGTGCCAGCAGCCAGGAACTAGCGGGAGGGCCGGTAAATGAGCAGTTCTTC.

The V and J genes are TRBV12-3 or TRBV12-4 and TRBJ1-1; D is unclear. V was clipped by 2 bases and J by 4 bases, with 14 bases between them. This CDR3 is built from 15 residues. CDR3 amino acids: CASSLNKLLGTEAFF. For the CDR3, the DNA is TGTGCCAGCAGTTTAAATAAACTTTTGGGCACTGAAGCTTTCTTT.

This clonotype was counted between two and nine times. The V call is TRBV6-1, the J call TRBJ1-3; TRBD1 matches 10 bases. Trimming took 4 bases from V and 4 from J; bases not matched to a gene: 7. CDR3 length: 16 amino acids. From germline, CDR1 is MNHNS and CDR2 SASEGT. CDR3 DNA sequence: TGTGCCAGCAGTGGCCCCGACAGGGGGCCAGGAAACACCATATATTTT. Translation: CASSGPDRGPGNTIYF.

The chain is built from TRBV5-4 and TRBJ2-5; the D is unclear. There are 15 residues in the CDR3. Germline lookup yields CDR1 SGHNT and CDR2 YYREEE (reference sequence). The V gene lost 4 bases and the J gene lost 1 base, with 14 bases spanning the gap. The CDR3 region has the DNA TGTGCCAGCAGCCAGCCTGACTCCCTCCAAGAGACCCAGTACTTC. This sequence encodes CASSQPDSLQETQYF.